Listed below are T cell receptor beta chains from one sample, sequenced in a study of control samples from healthy donors and cancer patients. The repertoire was sequenced with immunoSEQ multiplex PCR; TCRdb's copy has only in-frame clones and lacks some. The data contain around 20,000 clones, roughly 80% of them singletons. Specimen: PBMCs. These receptor sequences come from an elderly man with head and neck cancer. The conserved cysteine and the conserved F or W are not part of the CDR3 here. A D gene is named only where the DNA matches it firmly.

j_gene,v_gene,d_gene,len,CDR3aa
TRBJ1-6,TRBV21-1,NA,14,ASSKATGWCNSPLH
TRBJ2-3,TRBV7-6,TRBD2,14,ASSSSLAGDGDTQY
TRBJ2-7,TRBV5-1,NA,9,ASSFSYEQY
TRBJ1-1,TRBV19,TRBD1,14,ASSMDRGIMNTEAF
TRBJ1-3,TRBV24-1,NA,16,ATSDLAGYSYSGNTIY
TRBJ2-7,TRBV7-2,NA,11,ASSFVQGYEQY
TRBJ1-3,TRBV5-3,NA,13,ATSSRVLAGNTIY
TRBJ2-3,TRBV7-9,NA,11,ASSLANGEAQY
TRBJ2-5,TRBV5-6,NA,11,ASSLVGQETQY
TRBJ1-1,TRBV7-8,NA,16,ANTVWGSYNRGNTEAF
TRBJ2-7,TRBV9,TRBD2,15,ASSPSGTSGPGNEQY
TRBJ1-1,TRBV30,NA,13,AWSVGVRGFTEAF
TRBJ2-1,TRBV10-3,TRBD2,11,AMGAGADNEQF
TRBJ2-5,TRBV7-2,NA,10,ASSLAVETQY
TRBJ1-2,TRBV7-2,TRBD1,13,ASSAHQGVAGGYT
TRBJ2-7,TRBV6-2/TRBV6-3,NA,13,ASSEFRGVDYEQY
TRBJ2-7,TRBV11-2,NA,12,ASSLQSRSYEQY
TRBJ2-7,TRBV2,NA,12,ASSEPGSSYEQY
TRBJ2-6,TRBV6-6,NA,12,ASSSSSGANVLT
TRBJ2-3,TRBV5-1,TRBD2,10,PRGGVTDTQY
TRBJ2-5,TRBV2,NA,10,ASDREGETQY
TRBJ1-1,TRBV12-3/TRBV12-4,NA,10,ASSSGESEAF
TRBJ2-2,TRBV19,TRBD1,11,ASRDRGAGELF
TRBJ2-6,TRBV6-5,TRBD1,13,ASSLRGPGANVLT
TRBJ1-1,TRBV7-9,NA,10,ASSFANTEAF
TRBJ2-1,TRBV27,NA,14,ASSLSKGFALNEQF
TRBJ1-3,TRBV15,NA,12,ATSRDLVGNTIY
TRBJ2-1,TRBV5-1,NA,11,ASSLELKDEQF
TRBJ2-3,TRBV5-1,NA,13,ASSWVGSNTDTQY
TRBJ2-3,TRBV7-2,TRBD2,14,ASSLRAGGSTDTQY
TRBJ2-3,TRBV12-3/TRBV12-4,NA,11,ASSLIRKDTQY
TRBJ2-6,TRBV14,NA,15,ASSQDRRSSGANVLT
TRBJ2-3,TRBV6-2/TRBV6-3,NA,15,ASSYSTDFNPTDTQY
TRBJ2-7,TRBV5-8,NA,12,ASSFLGSTYEQY
TRBJ2-2,TRBV5-1,TRBD2,14,ASSHGPSGYTGELF
TRBJ2-1,TRBV5-1,NA,14,ASSLRQGLRYNEQF
TRBJ1-6,TRBV3-1/TRBV3-2,TRBD1,12,ASSPTGGDSPLH
TRBJ1-6,TRBV4-3,NA,14,ASSQTLSSYNSPLH
TRBJ2-5,TRBV24-1,NA,12,ATSGDWGQETQY
TRBJ1-2,TRBV7-9,TRBD1,13,ASSLGQALHYGYT
TRBJ2-1,TRBV7-9,TRBD2,12,AIPKRGGYNEQF
TRBJ2-5,TRBV5-1,TRBD2,15,ASSVRLAGGPVETQY
TRBJ1-6,TRBV19,NA,14,ASSKWAGAANSPLH
TRBJ2-7,TRBV7-2,NA,9,ASSKNYEQY
TRBJ2-3,TRBV2,TRBD2,12,ASSPSGGADTQY
TRBJ1-2,TRBV7-9,TRBD1,13,ASSLGTGGNYGYT
TRBJ2-5,TRBV10-3,NA,14,AISDRKQGPQETQY
TRBJ2-3,TRBV7-8,NA,14,ASSLGAGEDPDTQY
TRBJ1-2,TRBV7-9,TRBD1,13,ASSFPDREGYGYT
TRBJ1-4,TRBV2,NA,12,ASSERVTGEKLF
TRBJ1-5,TRBV7-6,NA,12,ASRPISRDQPQH
TRBJ2-5,TRBV9,TRBD2,13,ASSAGLAGGETQY
TRBJ2-1,TRBV5-1,NA,15,ASSLIGGQSSYNEQF
TRBJ1-2,TRBV18,NA,12,ASSPSMRGDGYT
TRBJ2-7,TRBV7-2,TRBD2,14,ASSLGLAGDYYEQY
TRBJ2-5,TRBV5-1,NA,14,ASSLVSPGGGETQY
TRBJ1-5,TRBV27,TRBD1,13,ASSHQTGGGQPQH
TRBJ2-3,TRBV28,NA,14,ASSPTSWESTDTQY